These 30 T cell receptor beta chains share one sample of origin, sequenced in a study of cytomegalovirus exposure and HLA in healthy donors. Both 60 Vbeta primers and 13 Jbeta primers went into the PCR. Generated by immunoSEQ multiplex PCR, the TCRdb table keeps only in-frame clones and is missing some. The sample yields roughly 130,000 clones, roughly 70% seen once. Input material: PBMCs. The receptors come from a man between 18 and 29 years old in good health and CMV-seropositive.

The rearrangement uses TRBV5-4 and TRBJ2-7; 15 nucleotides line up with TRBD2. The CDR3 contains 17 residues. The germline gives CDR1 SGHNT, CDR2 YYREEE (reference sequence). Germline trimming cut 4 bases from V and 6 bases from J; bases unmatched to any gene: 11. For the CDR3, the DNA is TGTGCCAGCAGCGACGGGACTAGCGGGAGGTTATCTCCCGAGCAGTACTTC. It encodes CASSDGTSGRLSPEQYF. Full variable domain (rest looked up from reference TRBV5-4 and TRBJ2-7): ETGVTQSPTHLIKTRGQQVTLRCSSQSGHNTVSWYQQALGQGPQFIFQYYREEENGRGNFPPRFSGLQFPNYSSELNVNALELDDSALYLCASSDGTSGRLSPEQYFGPGTRLTVT.

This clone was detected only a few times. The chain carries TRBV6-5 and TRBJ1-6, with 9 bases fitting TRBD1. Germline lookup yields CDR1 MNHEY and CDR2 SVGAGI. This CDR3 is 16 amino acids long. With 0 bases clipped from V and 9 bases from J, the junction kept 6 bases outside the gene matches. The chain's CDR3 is CASSYSSGQGPSPLHF. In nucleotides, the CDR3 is TGTGCCAGCAGTTACTCTTCGGGACAGGGACCTTCACCCCTCCACTTT.

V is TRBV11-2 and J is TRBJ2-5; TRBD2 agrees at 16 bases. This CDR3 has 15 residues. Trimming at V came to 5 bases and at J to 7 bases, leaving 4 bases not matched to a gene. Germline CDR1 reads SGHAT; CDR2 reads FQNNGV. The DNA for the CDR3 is TGTGCCAGCAGCGGGACTAGCGGGAGGGGCGCGACCCAGTACTTC. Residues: CASSGTSGRGATQYF.

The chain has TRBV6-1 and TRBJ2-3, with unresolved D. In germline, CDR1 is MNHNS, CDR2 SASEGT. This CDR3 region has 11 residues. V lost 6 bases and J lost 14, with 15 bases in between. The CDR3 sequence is CASSYRTKSYF. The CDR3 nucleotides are TGTGCCAGCAGCTACCGTACTAAGTCGTATTTT.

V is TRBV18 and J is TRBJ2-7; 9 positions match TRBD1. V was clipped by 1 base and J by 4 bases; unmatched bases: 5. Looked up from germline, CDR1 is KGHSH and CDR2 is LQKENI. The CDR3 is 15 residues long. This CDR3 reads CASSPRGTGNYEQYF. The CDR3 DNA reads TGTGCCAGCTCACCACGAGGGACAGGGAATTACGAGCAGTACTTC.

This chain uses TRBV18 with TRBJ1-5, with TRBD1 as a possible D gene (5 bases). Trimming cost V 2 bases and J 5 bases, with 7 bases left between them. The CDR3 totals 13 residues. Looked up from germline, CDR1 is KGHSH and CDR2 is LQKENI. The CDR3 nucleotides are TGTGCCAGCTCACCAGGGGGGGATCAGCCCCAGCATTTT. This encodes CASSPGGDQPQHF.

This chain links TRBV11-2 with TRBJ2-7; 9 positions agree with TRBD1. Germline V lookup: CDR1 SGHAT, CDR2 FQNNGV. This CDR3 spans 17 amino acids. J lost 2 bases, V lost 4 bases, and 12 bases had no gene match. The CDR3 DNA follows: TGTGCCAGCAGCTCTGACCACCCGGGACAGGGAACCTACGAGCAGTACTTC. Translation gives CASSSDHPGQGTYEQYF.

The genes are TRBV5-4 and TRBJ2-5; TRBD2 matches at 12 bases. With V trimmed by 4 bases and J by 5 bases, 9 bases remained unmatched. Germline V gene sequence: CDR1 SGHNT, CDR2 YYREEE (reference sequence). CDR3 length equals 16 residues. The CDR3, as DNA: TGTGCCAGCAGCCTGGGACTAGCGGGCGTCACGGAGACCCAGTACTTC. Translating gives CASSLGLAGVTETQYF.

The CDR3 nucleotides are TGTGCCAGCAGCGGGACAGGGCGGGCTGAAAAACTGTTTTTT. Protein: CASSGTGRAEKLFF. The rearrangement joins TRBV9 to TRBJ1-4, with 8 bases lining up with TRBD1. The germline V gene encodes CDR1 SGDLS and CDR2 YYNGEE. With 3 bases clipped from V and 7 bases from J, the junction kept 5 bases outside the gene matches. The CDR3 sequence is 14 residues long. Full variable domain (missing parts from reference TRBV9 and TRBJ1-4): DSGVTQTPKHLITATGQRVTLRCSPRSGDLSVYWYQQSLDQGLQFLIQYYNGEERAKGNILERFSAQQFPDLHSELNLSSLELGDSALYFCASSGTGRAEKLFFGSGTQLSVL.

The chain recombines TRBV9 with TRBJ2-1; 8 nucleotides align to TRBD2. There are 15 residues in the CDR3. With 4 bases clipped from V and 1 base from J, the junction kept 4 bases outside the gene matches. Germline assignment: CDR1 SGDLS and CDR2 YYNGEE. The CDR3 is CASSIGGGSYNEQFF. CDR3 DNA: TGTGCCAGCAGCATCGGGGGGGGGTCCTACAATGAGCAGTTCTTC. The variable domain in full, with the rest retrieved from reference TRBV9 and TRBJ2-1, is DSGVTQTPKHLITATGQRVTLRCSPRSGDLSVYWYQQSLDQGLQFLIQYYNGEERAKGNILERFSAQQFPDLHSELNLSSLELGDSALYFCASSIGGGSYNEQFFGPGTRLTVL.

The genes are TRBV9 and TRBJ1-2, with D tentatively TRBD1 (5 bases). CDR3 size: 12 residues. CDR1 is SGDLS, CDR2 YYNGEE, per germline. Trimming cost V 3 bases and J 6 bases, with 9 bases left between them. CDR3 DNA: TGTGCCAGCAGCGCGGGGACTCATGGCTACACCTTC. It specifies CASSAGTHGYTF.

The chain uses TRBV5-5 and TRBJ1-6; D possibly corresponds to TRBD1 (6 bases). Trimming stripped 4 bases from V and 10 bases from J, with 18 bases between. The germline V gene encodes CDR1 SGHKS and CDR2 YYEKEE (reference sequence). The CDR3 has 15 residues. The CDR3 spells CASSNGQTKWSPLHF. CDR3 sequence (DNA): TGTGCCAGCAGCAACGGACAGACTAAATGGTCACCCCTCCACTTT.

DNA of the CDR3: TGTGCCTGTCTCGGGACAACGGCGGCCGGGGAGCTGTTTTTT. It translates to CACLGTTAAGELFF. This chain connects TRBV30 to TRBJ2-2; D possibly corresponds to TRBD1 (6 bases). Germline assignment: CDR1 GTSNPN and CDR2 SVGIG (reference sequence). Trimming shortened V by 6 bases and J by 6 bases, and 17 bases separated the two germline ends. CDR3 size: 14 residues. Together with reference TRBV30 and TRBJ2-2, the CDR3 gives the full variable domain: SQTIHQWPATLVQPVGSPLSLECTVEGTSNPNLYWYRQAAGRGLQLLFYSVGIGQISSEVPQNLSASRPQDRQFILSSKKLLLSDSGFYLCACLGTTAAGELFFGEGSRLTVL.

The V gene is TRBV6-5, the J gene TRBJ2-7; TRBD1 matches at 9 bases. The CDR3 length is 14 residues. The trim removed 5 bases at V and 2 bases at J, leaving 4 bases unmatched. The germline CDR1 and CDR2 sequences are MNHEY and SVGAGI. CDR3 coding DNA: TGTGCCAGCAGTAGGGGACAGGGCCCCTACGAGCAGTACTTC. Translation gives CASSRGQGPYEQYF.

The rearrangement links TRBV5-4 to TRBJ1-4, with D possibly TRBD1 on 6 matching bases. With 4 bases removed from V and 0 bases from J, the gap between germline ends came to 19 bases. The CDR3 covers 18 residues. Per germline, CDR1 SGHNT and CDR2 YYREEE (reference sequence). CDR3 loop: CASSRIAGQKPTNEKLFF. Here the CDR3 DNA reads TGTGCCAGCAGCCGGATCGCAGGACAGAAACCAACTAATGAAAAACTGTTTTTT.

Here the CDR3 DNA reads TGTGCCAGCTCACCCACAGGGGGAAGCACTGAAGCTTTCTTT. As protein: CASSPTGGSTEAFF. The chain has TRBV18 and TRBJ1-1, with TRBD1 identical over 8 bases. The length of the CDR3 is 14 residues. The trim removed 3 bases at V and 4 bases at J, leaving 4 bases unmatched. The V gene's germline CDR1 is KGHSH and CDR2 LQKENI.

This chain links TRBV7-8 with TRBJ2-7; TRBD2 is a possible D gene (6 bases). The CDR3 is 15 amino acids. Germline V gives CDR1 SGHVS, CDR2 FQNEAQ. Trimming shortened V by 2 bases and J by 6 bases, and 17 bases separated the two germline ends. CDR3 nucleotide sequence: TGTGCCAGCAGCTTACGGGCGGGGAGTCTGGGCGAGCAGTACTTC. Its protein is CASSLRAGSLGEQYF.

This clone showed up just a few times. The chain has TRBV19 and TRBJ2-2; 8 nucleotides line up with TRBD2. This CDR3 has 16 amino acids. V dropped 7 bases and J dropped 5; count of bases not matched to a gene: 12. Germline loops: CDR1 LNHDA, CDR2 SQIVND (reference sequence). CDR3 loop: CASTTLTSGKTGELFF. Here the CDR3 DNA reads TGTGCCAGTACCACTCTTACTAGCGGAAAAACCGGGGAGCTGTTTTTT.

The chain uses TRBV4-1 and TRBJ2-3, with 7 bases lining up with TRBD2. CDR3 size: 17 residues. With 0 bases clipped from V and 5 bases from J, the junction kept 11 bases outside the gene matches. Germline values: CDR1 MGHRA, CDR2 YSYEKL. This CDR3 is CASSQDQAGIRVDTQYF. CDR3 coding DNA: TGCGCCAGCAGCCAAGACCAAGCGGGAATAAGGGTAGATACGCAGTATTTT.

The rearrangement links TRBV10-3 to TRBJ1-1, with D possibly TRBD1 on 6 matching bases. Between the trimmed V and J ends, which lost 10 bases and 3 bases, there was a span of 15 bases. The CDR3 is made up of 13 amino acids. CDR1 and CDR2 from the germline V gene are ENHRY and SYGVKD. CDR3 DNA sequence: TGTGCCAACAAGGGGGACGCGGACACTGAAGCTTTCTTT. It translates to CANKGDADTEAFF.

The CDR3 here is CASSARTGNTEAFF. In DNA, the CDR3 is TGTGCCAGCAGTGCGCGGACAGGGAACACTGAAGCTTTCTTT. The gene calls are TRBV28 and TRBJ1-1; 7 bases are a match to TRBD1. The germline V gene has CDR1 MDHEN and CDR2 SYDVKM. The CDR3 consists of 14 residues. V lost 5 bases to trimming and J lost 1 base; unmatched junction nucleotides: 4. The variable domain in full, completed from reference TRBV28 and TRBJ1-1, reads DVKVTQSSRYLVKRTGEKVFLECVQDMDHENMFWYRQDPGLGLRLIYFSYDVKMKEKGDIPEGYSVSREKKERFSLILESASTNQTSMYLCASSARTGNTEAFFGQGTRLTVV.

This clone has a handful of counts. The CDR3: CASSSPGTGGMTTEAFF. DNA of the CDR3: TGTGCCAGTAGTTCCCCCGGGACAGGGGGGATGACCACTGAAGCTTTCTTT. The V call is TRBV19, the J call TRBJ1-1; TRBD1 matches 11 bases. CDR1 is LNHDA, CDR2 SQIVND, per germline (reference sequence). The CDR3 spans 17 residues. The ends lost 5 bases at V and 4 bases at J; junction bases unmatched: 12.

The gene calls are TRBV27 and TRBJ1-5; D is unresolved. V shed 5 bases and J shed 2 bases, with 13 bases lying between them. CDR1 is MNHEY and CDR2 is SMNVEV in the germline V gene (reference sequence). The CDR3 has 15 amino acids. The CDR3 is CASSPRGDGNQPQHF. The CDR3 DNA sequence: TGTGCCAGCAGTCCTCGCGGGGATGGCAATCAGCCCCAGCATTTT.

CDR3: CASRRKGDSSYEQYF. The CDR3 DNA sequence: TGTGCCAGCAGGCGGAAGGGGGACAGTTCCTACGAGCAGTACTTC. The rearrangement links TRBV27 to TRBJ2-7, with TRBD1 identical over 7 bases. This CDR3 contains 15 residues. CDR1 is MNHEY and CDR2 is SMNVEV in the germline V gene (reference sequence). V lost 6 bases to trimming and J lost 1 base; unmatched junction nucleotides: 9.

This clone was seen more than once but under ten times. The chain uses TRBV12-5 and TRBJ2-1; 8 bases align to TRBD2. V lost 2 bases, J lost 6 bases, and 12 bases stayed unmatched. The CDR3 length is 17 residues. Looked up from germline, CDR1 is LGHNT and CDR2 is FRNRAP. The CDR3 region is CASGLIPGGSSGNEQFF. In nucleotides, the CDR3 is TGTGCTAGTGGTTTGATCCCGGGGGGGAGTTCGGGCAATGAGCAGTTCTTC. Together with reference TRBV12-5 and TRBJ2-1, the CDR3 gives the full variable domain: DARVTQTPRHKVTEMGQEVTMRCQPILGHNTVFWYRQTMMQGLELLAYFRNRAPLDDSGMPKDRFSAEMPDATLATLKIQPSEPRDSAVYFCASGLIPGGSSGNEQFFGPGTRLTVL.

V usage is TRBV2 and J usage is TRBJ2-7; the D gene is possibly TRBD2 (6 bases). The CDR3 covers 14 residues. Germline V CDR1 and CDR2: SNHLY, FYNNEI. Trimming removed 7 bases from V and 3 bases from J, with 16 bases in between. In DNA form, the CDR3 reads TGTGCCAGCACTCCAAATAGACTAGTCTACGAGCAGTACTTC. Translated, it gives CASTPNRLVYEQYF.

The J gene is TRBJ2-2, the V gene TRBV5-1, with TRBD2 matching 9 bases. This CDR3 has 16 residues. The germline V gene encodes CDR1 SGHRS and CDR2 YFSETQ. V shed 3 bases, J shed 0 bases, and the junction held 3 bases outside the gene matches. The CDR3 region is CASSSSGTANTGELFF. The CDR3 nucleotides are TGCGCCAGCAGCTCTAGCGGGACCGCGAACACCGGGGAGCTGTTTTTT.

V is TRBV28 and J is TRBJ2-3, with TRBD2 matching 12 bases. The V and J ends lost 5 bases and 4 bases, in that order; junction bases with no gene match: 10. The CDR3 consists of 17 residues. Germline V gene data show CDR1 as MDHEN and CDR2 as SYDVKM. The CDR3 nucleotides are TGTGCCAGCAGTCCCCCTAGCGGGAGGGCCGGCGCAGATACGCAGTATTTT. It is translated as CASSPPSGRAGADTQYF.

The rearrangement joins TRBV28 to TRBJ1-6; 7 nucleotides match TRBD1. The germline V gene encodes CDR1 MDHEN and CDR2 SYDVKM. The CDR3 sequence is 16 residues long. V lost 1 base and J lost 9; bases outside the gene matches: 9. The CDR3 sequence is CASSLFQGVSVSPLHF. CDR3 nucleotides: TGTGCCAGCAGTTTATTCCAGGGGGTTTCTGTTTCACCCCTCCACTTT.

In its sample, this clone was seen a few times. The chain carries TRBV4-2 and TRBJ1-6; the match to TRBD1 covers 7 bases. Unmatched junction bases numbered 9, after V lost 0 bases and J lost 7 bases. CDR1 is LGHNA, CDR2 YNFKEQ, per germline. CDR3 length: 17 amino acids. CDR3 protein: CASSQDTTGNRNSPLHF. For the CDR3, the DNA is TGTGCCAGCAGCCAAGATACGACAGGGAATAGGAATTCACCCCTCCACTTT.